This T cell receptor (beta chain) was identified during a study of blood T cell repertoires in COVID-19. Study background: Specimens from acute and convalescent COVID-19 originated in the United States, Italy and Spain. Sample material is recorded as cDNA or gDNA derived from T cells, B-cell-depleted T cells, or PBMCs.

The V gene lost 3 bases and the J gene lost 8 bases, with 16 bases spanning the gap. Germline loops: CDR1 KGHSH, CDR2 LQKENI. There are 14 residues in the CDR3. Only in-frame clones appear in the TCRdb table, and some are missing; sequencing was by immunoSEQ multiplex PCR. In the table there are 300,000 to 400,000 clones, approximately 87% of which are singletons. Those enrolled in Seattle joined during active infection and were followed longitudinally afterward. This sequence was found in a woman aged 25-40 years with COVID-19, enrolled during active disease. The sample taken for sequencing was peripheral blood. This chain links TRBV18 with TRBJ1-1; no clear D. For the CDR3, the DNA is TGTGCCAGCTCACCGAGCGGAACTGGGCAGGAAGCTTTCTTT. Its translation: CASSPSGTGQEAFF.